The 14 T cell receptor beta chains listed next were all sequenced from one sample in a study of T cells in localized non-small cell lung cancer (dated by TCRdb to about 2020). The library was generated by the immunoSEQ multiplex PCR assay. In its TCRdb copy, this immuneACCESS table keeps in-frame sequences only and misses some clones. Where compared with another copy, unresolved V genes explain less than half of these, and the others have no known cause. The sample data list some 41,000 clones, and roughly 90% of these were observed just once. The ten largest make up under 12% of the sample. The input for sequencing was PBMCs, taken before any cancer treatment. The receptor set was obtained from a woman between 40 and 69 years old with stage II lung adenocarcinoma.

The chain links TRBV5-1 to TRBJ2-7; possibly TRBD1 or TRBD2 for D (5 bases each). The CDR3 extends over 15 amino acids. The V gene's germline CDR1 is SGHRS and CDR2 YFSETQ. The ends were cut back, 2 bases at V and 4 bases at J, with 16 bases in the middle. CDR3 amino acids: CASSFIRGEGYEQYF. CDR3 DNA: TGCGCCAGCAGCTTTATCCGAGGGGAAGGGTACGAGCAGTACTTC.

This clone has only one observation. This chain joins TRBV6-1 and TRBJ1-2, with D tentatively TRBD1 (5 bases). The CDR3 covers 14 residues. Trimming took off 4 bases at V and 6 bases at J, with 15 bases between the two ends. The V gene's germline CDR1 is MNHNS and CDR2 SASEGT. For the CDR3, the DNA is TGTGCCAGCAGTGGAGCCAGGGCGCATAATGGCTACACCTTC. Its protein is CASSGARAHNGYTF.

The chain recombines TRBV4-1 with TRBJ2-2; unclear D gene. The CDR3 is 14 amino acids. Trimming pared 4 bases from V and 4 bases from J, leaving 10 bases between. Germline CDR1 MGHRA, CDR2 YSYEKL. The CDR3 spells CASSLPLSTGELFF. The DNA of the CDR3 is TGCGCCAGCAGCCTCCCCCTCTCCACCGGGGAGCTGTTTTTT.

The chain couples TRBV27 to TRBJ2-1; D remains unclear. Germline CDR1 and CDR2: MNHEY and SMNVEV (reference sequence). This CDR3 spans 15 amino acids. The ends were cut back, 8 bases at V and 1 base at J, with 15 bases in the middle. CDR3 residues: CASSPSAGSYNEQFF. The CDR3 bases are TGTGCCAGCTCGCCAAGCGCTGGGTCCTACAATGAGCAGTTCTTC.

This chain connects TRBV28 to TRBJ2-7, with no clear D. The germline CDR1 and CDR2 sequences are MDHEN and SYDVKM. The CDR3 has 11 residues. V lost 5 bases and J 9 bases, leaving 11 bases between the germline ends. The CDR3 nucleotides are TGTGCCAGCAGTACCCCTACGGGGCAGTACTTC. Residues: CASSTPTGQYF.

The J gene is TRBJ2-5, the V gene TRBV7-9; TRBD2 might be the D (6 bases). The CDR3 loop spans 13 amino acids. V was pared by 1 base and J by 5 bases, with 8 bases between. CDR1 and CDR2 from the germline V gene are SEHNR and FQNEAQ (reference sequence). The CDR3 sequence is CASSLEGLETQYF. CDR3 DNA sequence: TGTGCCAGCAGCTTAGAGGGACTGGAGACCCAGTACTTC.

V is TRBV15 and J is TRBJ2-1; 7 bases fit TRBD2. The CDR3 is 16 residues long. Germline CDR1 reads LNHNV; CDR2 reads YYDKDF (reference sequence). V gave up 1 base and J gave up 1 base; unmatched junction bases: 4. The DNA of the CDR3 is TGTGCCACCAGCAGAGGACGGGGGGTTTCCTACAATGAGCAGTTCTTC. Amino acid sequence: CATSRGRGVSYNEQFF.

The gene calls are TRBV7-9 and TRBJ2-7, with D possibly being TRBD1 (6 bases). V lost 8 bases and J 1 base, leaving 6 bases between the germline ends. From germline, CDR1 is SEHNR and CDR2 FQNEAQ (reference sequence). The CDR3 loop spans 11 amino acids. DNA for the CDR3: TGTGCCAGCGGACAGTCCTACGAGCAGTACTTC. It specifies CASGQSYEQYF.

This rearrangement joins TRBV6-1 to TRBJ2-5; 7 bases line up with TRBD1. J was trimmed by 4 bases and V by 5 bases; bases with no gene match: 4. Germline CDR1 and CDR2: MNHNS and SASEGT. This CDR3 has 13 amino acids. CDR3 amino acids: CASSSTGLETQYF. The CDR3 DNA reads TGTGCCAGCAGTTCGACAGGGCTAGAGACCCAGTACTTC.

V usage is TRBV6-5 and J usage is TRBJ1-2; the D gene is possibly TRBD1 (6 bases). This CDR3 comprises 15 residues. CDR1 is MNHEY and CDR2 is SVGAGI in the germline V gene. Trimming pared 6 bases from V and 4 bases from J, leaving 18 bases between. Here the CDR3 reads CASRGRGGQGYGYTF. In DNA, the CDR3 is TGTGCCAGCAGAGGAAGAGGGGGACAAGGCTATGGCTACACCTTC.

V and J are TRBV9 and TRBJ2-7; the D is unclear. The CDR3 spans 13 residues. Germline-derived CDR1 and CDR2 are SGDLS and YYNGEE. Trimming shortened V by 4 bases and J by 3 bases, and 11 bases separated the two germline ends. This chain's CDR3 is CASSLDLDYEQYF. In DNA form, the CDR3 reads TGTGCCAGCAGCCTGGACCTAGACTACGAGCAGTACTTC.

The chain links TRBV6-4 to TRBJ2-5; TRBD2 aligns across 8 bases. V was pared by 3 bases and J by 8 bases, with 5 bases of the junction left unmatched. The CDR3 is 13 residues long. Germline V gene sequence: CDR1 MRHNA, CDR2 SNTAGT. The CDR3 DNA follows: TGTGCCAGCAGTGAGATACGGGGGGGCACCCAGTACTTC. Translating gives CASSEIRGGTQYF.

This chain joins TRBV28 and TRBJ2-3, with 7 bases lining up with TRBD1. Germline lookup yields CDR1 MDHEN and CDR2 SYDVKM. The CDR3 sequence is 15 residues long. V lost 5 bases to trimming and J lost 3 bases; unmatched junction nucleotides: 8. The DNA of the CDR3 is TGTGCCAGCAGTAACGAGGGGGCGAGGACAGATACGCAGTATTTT. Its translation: CASSNEGARTDTQYF. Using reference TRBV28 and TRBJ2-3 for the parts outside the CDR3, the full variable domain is DVKVTQSSRYLVKRTGEKVFLECVQDMDHENMFWYRQDPGLGLRLIYFSYDVKMKEKGDIPEGYSVSREKKERFSLILESASTNQTSMYLCASSNEGARTDTQYFGPGTRLTVL.

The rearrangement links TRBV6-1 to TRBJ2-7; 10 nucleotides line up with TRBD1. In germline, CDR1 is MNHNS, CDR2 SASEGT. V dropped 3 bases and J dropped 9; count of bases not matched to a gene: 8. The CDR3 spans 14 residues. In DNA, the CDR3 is TGTGCCAGCAGTGAGGGGGGGACAGGGGTCGGGCAGTACTTC. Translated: CASSEGGTGVGQYF.